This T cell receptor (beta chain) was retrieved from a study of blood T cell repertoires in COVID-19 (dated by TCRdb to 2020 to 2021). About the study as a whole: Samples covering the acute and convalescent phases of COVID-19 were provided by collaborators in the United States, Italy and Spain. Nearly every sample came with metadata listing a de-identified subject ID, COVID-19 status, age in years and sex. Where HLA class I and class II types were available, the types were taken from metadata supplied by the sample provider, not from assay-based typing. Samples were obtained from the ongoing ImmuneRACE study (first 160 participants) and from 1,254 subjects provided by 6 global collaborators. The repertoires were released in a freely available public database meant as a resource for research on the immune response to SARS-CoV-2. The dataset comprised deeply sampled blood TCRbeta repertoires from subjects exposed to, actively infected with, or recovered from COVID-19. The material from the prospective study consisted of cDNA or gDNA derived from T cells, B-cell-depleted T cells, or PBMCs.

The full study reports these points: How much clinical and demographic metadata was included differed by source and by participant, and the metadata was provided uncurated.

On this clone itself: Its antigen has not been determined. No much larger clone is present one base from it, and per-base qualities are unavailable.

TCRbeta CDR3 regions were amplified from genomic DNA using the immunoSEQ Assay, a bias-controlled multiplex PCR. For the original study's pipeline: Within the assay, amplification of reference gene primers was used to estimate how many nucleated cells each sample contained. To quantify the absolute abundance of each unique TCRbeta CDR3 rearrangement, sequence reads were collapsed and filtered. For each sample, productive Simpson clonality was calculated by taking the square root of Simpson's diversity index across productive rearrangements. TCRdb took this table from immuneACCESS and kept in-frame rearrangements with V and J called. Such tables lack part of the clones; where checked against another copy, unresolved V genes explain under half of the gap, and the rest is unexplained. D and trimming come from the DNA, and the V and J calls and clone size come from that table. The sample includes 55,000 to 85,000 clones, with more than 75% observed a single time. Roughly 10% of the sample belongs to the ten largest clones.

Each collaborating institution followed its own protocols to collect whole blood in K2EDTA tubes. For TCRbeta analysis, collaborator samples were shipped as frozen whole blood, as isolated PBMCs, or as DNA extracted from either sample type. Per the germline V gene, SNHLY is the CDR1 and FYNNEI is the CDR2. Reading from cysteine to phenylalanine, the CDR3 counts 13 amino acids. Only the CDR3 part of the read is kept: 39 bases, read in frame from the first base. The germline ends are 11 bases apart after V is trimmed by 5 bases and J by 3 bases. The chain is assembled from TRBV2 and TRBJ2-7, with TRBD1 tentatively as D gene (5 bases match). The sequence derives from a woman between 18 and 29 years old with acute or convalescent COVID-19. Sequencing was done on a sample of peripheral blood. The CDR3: CASSSGHGYEQYF. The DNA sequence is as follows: TGTGCCAGCAGTTCAGGACATGGCTACGAGCAGTACTTC.